The present T cell receptor beta chain was sequenced within a study of post-analysis software for immune sequencing data. General study findings and limits: Patients had higher frequencies than controls of roughly five TRBV segments, including TRBV5-6, TRBV5-1 and TRBV20-1.

V dropped 6 bases and J dropped 3; count of bases not matched to a gene: 4. The germline CDR1 and CDR2 sequences are DFQATT and SNEGSKA (reference sequence). This CDR3 region has 12 residues. Researchers reported that TCR beta cDNA libraries carried unique molecular identifiers. TCRdb reprocessed the PCR reads via MiXCR and lists one record per CDR3 protein. Found here are roughly 870,000 distinct CDR3 sequences, roughly half of them singletons; the top ten hold about 4.5%. Of note for this clonotype: Its matching antigen is unknown.

The specimen sequenced was blood. J is TRBJ2-5 and V is TRBV20-1; 7 bases line up with TRBD1. The clonotype was recovered from a girl between 10 and 17 years old with multiple sclerosis. This CDR3 is CSAGTDKETQYF. The CDR3 nucleotides are TGCAGTGCGGGGACAGACAAAGAGACCCAGTACTTC.